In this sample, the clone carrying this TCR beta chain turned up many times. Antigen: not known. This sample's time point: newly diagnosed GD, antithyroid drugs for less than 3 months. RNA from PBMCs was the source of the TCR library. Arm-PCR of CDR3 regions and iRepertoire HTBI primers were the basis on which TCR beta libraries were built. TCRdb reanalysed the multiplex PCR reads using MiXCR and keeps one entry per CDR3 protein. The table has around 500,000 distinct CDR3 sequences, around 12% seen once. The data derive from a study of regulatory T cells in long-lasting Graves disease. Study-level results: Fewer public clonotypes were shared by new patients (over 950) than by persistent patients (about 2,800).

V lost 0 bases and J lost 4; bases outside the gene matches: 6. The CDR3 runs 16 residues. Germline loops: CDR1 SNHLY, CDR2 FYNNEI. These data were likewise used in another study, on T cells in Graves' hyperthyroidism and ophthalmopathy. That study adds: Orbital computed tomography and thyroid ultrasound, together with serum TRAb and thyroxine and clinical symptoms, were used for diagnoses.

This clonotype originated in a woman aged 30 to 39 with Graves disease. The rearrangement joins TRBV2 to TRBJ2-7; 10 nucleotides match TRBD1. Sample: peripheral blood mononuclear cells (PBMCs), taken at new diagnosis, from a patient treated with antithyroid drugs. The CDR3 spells CASSEALGQGRYEQYF. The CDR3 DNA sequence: TGTGCCAGCAGTGAAGCGCTGGGACAGGGGCGTTACGAGCAGTACTTC.